This record concerns one T cell receptor (beta chain) sequence. This sample is drawn from a study of T cell responses to AZD1222 COVID-19 vaccine. Germline V gene lookup returns CDR1 MNHEY and CDR2 SMNVEV (reference sequence). The CDR3 totals 15 residues. Trimming pared 6 bases from V and 0 bases from J, leaving 15 bases between. The data were produced by immunoSEQ multiplex PCR, yet TCRdb's version contains in-frame clones alone and is incomplete. This sample has 100,000 to 150,000 clones, with about 93% found just once. The chain is built from TRBV27 and TRBJ2-7; D possibly uses TRBD1 or TRBD2 (5 bases each). The sequence was obtained from an adult in good health. The sequencing here drew on peripheral blood, taken on day 0 of AZD1222 vaccination. CDR3 in amino acids: CASRSWDPSSYEQYF. As DNA, the CDR3 is TGTGCCAGCAGAAGTTGGGACCCGAGCTCCTACGAGCAGTACTTC.